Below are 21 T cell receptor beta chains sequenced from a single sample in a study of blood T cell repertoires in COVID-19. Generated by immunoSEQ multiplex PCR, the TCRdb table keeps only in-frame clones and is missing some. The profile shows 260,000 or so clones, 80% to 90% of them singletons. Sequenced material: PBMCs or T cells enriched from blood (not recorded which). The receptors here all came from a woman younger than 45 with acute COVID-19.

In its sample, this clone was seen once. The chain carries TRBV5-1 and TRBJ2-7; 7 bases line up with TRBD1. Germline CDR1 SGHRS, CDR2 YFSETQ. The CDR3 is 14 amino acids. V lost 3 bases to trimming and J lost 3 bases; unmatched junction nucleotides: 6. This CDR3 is CASSSPAGGYEQYF. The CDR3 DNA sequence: TGCGCCAGCAGCTCCCCGGCAGGGGGCTACGAGCAGTACTTC.

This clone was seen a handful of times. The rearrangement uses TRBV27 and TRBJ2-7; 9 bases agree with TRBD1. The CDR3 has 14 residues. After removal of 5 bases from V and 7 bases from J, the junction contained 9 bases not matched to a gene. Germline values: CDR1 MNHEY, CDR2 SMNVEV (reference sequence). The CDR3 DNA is TGTGCCAGCAGTCCCCGACAGGGGGTGTTGGAGCAGTACTTC. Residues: CASSPRQGVLEQYF.

In nucleotides, the CDR3 is TGTGCCAGCAGGGGACTGGGGAACTATGGCTACACCTTC. Amino acids: CASRGLGNYGYTF. The V gene is TRBV28, the J gene TRBJ1-2; D might be TRBD1 (5 bases). Germline CDR1 MDHEN, CDR2 SYDVKM. V shed 6 bases and J shed 2 bases, with 10 bases lying between them. There are 13 residues in the CDR3.

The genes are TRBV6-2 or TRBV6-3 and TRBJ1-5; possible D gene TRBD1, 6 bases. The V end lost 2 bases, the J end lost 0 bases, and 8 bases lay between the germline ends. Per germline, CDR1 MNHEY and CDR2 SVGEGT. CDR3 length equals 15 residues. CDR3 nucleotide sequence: TGTGCCAGCAGTTACCTCAGGGGTAGCAATCAGCCCCAGCATTTT. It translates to CASSYLRGSNQPQHF.

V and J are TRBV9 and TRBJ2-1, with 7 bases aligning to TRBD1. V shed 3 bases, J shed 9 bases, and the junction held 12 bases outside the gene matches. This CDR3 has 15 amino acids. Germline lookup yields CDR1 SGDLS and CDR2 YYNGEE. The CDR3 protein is CASSGGQAPFGEQFF. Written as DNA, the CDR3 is TGTGCCAGCAGCGGCGGACAGGCCCCATTTGGTGAGCAGTTCTTC.

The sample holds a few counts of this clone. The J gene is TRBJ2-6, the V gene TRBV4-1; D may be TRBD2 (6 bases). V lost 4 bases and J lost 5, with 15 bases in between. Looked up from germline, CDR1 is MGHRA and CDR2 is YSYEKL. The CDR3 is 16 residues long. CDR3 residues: CASSPGLFNRANVLTF. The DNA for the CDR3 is TGCGCCAGCAGCCCGGGACTGTTTAACCGGGCCAACGTCCTGACTTTC.

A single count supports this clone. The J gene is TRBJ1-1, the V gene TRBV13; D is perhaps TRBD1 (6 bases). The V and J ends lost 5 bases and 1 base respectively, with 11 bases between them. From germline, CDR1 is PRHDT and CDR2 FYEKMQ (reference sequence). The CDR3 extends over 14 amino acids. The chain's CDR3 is CASSLQGGNTEAFF. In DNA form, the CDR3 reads TGTGCCAGCAGCCTACAGGGTGGGAACACTGAAGCTTTCTTT.

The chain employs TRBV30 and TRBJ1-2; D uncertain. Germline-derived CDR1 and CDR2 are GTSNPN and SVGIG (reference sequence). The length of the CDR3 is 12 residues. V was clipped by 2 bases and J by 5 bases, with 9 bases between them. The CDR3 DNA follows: TGTGCCTGGAGTTCACAGTTTTATGGCTACACCTTC. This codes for CAWSSQFYGYTF.

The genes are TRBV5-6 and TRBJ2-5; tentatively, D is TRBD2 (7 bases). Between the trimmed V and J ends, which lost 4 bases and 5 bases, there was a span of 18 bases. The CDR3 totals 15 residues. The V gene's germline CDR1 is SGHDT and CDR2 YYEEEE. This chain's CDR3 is CASSPNRGAEETQYF. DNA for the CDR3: TGTGCCAGCAGCCCTAACCGGGGGGCTGAGGAGACCCAGTACTTC.

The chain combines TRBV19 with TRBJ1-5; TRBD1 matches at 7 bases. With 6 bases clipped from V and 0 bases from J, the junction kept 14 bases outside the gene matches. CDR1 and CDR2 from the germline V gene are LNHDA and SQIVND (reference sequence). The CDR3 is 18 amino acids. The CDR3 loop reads CASRRRWGQTYSNQPQHF. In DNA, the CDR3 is TGTGCCAGTAGGCGAAGATGGGGACAGACTTATAGCAATCAGCCCCAGCATTTT.

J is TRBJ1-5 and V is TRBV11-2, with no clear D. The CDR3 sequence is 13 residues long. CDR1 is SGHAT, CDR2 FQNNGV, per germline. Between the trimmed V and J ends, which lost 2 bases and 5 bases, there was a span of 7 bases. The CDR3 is CASSLNRDQPQHF. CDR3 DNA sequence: TGTGCCAGCAGCTTAAATCGAGATCAGCCCCAGCATTTT.

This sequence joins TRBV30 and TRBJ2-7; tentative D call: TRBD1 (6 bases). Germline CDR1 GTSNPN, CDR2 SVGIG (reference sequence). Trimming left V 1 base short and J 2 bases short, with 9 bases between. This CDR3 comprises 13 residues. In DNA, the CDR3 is TGTGCCTGGAGTGGACAGGCCACCTACGAGCAGTACTTC. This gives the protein CAWSGQATYEQYF.

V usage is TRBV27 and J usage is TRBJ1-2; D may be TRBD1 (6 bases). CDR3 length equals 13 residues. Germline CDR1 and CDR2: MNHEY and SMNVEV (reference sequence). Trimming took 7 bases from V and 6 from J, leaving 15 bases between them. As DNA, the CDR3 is TGTGCCAGCAAAAACAGGGTTGCGGATGGCTACACCTTC. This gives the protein CASKNRVADGYTF.

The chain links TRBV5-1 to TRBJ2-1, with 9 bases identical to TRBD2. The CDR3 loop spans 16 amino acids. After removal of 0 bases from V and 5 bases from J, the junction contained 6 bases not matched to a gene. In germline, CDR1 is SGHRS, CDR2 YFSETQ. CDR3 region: CASSLGSAGGHNEQFF. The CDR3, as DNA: TGCGCCAGCAGCTTGGGCTCCGCGGGGGGGCACAATGAGCAGTTCTTC.

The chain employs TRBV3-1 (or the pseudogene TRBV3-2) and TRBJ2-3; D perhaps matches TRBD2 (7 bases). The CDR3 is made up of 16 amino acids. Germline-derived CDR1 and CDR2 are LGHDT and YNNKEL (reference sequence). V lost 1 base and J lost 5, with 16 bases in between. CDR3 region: CASSQGTGGLIDTQYF. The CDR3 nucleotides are TGTGCCAGCAGCCAAGGAACCGGGGGGCTGATAGATACGCAGTATTTT.

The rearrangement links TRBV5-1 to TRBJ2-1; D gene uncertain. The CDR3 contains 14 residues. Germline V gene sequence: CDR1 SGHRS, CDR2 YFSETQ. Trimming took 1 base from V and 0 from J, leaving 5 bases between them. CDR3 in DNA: TGCGCCAGCAGCTTGTCTGTCTCCTACAATGAGCAGTTCTTC. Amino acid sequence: CASSLSVSYNEQFF.

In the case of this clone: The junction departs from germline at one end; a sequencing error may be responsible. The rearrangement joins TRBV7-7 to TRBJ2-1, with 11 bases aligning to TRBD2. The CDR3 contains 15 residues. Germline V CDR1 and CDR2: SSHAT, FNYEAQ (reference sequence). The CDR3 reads CASSYGTSGSNEQFF. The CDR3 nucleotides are TGTGCTAGCAGCTACGGGACTAGCGGAAGCAATGAGCAGTTCTTC.

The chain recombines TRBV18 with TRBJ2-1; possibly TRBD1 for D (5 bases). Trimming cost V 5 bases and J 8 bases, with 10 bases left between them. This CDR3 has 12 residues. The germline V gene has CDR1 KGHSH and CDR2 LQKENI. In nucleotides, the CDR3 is TGTGCCAGCTCAGCGGAAGGGGATGAGCAGTTCTTC. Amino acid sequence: CASSAEGDEQFF.

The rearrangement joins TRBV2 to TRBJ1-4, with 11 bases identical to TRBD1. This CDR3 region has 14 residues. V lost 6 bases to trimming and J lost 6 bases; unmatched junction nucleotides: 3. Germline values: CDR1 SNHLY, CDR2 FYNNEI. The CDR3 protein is CASSGQGAYEKLFF. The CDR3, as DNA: TGTGCCAGCAGCGGACAGGGGGCGTATGAAAAACTGTTTTTT.

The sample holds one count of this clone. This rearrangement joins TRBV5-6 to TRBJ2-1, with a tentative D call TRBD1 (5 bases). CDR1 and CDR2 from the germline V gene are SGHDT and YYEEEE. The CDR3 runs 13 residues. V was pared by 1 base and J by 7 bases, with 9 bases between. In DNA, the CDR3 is TGTGCCAGCAGCTTGTTAGGGGTGAATGAGCAGTTCTTC. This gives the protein CASSLLGVNEQFF.

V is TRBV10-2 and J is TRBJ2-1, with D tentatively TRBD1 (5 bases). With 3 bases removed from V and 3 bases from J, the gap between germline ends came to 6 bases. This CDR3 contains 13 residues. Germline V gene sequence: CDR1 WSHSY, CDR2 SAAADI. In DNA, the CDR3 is TGCGCCAGCAGTGATCAGGGCTACAATGAGCAGTTCTTC. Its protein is CASSDQGYNEQFF.